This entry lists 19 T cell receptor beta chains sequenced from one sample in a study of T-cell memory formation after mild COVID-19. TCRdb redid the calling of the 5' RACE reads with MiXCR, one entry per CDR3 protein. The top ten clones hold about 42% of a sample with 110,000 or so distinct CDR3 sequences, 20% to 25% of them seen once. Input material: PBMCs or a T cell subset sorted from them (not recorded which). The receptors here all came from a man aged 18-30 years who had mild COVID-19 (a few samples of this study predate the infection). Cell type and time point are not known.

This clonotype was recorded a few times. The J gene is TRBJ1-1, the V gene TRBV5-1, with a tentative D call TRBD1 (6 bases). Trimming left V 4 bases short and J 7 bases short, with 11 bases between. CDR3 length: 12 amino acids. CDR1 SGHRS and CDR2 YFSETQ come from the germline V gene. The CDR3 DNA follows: TGCGCCAGCAGCGGTGACAGGAGTGAAGCTTTCTTT. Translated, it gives CASSGDRSEAFF.

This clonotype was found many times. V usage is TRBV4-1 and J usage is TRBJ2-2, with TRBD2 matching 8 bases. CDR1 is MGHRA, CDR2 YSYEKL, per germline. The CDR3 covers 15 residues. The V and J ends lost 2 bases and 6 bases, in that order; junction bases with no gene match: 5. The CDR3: CASSQRSGVAGELFF. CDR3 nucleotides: TGCGCCAGCAGCCAACGTAGCGGGGTTGCCGGGGAGCTGTTTTTT.

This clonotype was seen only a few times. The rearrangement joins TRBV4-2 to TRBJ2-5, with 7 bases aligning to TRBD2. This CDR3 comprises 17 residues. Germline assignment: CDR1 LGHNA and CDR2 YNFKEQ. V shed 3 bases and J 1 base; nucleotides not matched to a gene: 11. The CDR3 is CASSHPRAAGIQETQYF. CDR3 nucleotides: TGTGCCAGCAGCCACCCCCGGGCAGCGGGGATCCAAGAGACCCAGTACTTC.

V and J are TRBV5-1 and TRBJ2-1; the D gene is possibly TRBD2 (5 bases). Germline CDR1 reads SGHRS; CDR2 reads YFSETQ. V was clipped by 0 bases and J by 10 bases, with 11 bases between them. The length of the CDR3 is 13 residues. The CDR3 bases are TGCGCCAGCAGCTTGGCCGAGGGTCGGGAGCAGTTCTTC. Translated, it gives CASSLAEGREQFF.

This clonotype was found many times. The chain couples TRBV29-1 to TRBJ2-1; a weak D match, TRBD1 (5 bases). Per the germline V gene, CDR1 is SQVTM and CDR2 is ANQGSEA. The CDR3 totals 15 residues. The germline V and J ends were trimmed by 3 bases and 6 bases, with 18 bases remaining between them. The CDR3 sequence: CSVEGRQMVGNEQFF. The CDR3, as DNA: TGCAGCGTTGAGGGAAGACAGATGGTCGGCAATGAGCAGTTCTTC.

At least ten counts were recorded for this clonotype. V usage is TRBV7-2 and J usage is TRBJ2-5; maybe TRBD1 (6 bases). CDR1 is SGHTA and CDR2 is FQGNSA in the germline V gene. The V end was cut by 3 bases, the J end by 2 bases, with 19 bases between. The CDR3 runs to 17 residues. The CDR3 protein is CASSFFPPGHLQETQYF. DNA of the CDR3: TGTGCCAGCAGCTTTTTTCCCCCGGGACATCTACAAGAGACCCAGTACTTC.

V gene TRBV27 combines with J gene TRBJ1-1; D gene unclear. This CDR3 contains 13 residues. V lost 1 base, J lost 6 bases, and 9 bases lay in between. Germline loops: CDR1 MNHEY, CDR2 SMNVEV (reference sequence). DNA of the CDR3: TGTGCCAGCAGTTTATTAGTGGACTCTGAAGCTTTCTTT. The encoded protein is CASSLLVDSEAFF.

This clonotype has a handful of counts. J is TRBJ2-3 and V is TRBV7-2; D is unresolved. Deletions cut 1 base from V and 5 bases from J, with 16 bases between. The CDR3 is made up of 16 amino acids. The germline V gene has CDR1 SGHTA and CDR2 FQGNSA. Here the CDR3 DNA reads TGTGCCAGCAGCTTAGTTGACGGCAGCCCGATAGATACGCAGTATTTT. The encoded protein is CASSLVDGSPIDTQYF.

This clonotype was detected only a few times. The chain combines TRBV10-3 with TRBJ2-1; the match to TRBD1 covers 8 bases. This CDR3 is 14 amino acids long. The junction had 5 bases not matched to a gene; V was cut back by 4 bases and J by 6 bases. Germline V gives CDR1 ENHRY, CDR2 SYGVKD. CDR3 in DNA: TGTGCCATCAGTGGGGACGGACAGGGCAATGAGCAGTTCTTC. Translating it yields CAISGDGQGNEQFF.

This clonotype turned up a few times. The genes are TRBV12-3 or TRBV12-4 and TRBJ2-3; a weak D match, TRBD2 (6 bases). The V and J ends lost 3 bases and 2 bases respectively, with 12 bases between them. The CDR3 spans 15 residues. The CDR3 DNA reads TGTGCCAGCAGTTTCGGGGGTAGCGCCACAGATACGCAGTATTTT. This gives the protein CASSFGGSATDTQYF.

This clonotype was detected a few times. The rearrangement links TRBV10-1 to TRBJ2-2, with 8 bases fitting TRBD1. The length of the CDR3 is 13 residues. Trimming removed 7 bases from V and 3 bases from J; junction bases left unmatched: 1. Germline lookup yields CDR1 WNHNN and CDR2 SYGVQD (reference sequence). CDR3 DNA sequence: TGCGCCAGCACGGACAGGGACACCGGGGAGCTGTTTTTT. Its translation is CASTDRDTGELFF.

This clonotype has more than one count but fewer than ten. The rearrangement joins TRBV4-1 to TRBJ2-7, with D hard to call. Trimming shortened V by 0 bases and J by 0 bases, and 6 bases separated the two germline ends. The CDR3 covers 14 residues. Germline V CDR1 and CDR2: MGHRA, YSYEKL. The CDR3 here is CASSQDTSSYEQYF. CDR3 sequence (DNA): TGCGCCAGCAGCCAAGATACGAGCTCCTACGAGCAGTACTTC.

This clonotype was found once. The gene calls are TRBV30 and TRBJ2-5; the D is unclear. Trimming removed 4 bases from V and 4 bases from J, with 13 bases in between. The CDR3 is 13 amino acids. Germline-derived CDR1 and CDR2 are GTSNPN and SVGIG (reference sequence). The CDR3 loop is CAWTLDLGETQYF. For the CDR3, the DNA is TGTGCCTGGACCCTAGACCTAGGAGAGACCCAGTACTTC.

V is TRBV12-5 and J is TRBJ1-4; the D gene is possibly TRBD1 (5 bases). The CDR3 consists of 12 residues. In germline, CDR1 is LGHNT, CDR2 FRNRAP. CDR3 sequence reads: CATRAPNEKLFF. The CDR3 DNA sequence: TGTGCAACCAGGGCGCCTAATGAAAAACTGTTTTTT.

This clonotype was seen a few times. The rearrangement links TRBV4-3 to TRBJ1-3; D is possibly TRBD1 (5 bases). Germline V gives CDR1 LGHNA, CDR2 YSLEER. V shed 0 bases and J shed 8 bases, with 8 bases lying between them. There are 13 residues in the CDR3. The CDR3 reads CASSQDRADTIYF. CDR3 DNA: TGCGCCAGCAGCCAAGACAGGGCGGACACCATATATTTT.

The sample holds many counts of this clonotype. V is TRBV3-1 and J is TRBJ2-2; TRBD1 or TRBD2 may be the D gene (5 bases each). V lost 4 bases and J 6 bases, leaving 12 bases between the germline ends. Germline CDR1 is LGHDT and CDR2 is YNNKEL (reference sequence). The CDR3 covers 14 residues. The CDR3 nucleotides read TGTGCCAGCAGCCGGGGACCGACAGCCGGGGAGCTGTTTTTT. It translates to CASSRGPTAGELFF.

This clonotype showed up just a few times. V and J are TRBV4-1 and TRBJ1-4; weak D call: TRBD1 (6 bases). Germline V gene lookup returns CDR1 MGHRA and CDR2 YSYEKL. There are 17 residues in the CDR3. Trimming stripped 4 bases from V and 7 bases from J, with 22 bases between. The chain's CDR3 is CASSLQTPPGEGEKLFF. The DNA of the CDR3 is TGCGCCAGCAGCCTCCAAACCCCCCCAGGGGAGGGTGAAAAACTGTTTTTT.

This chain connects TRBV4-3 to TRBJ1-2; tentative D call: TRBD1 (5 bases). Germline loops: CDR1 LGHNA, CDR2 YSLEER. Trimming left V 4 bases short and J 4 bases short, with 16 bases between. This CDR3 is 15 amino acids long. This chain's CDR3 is CASSRIGVQGYGYTF. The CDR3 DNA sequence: TGCGCCAGCAGCCGTATCGGGGTTCAGGGCTATGGCTACACCTTC.

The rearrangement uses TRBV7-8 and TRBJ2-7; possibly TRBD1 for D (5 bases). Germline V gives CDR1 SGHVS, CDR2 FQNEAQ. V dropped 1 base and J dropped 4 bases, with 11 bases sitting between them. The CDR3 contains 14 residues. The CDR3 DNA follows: TGTGCCAGCAGCTTAGGGTCAGGGCTTTACGAGCAGTACTTC. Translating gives CASSLGSGLYEQYF.